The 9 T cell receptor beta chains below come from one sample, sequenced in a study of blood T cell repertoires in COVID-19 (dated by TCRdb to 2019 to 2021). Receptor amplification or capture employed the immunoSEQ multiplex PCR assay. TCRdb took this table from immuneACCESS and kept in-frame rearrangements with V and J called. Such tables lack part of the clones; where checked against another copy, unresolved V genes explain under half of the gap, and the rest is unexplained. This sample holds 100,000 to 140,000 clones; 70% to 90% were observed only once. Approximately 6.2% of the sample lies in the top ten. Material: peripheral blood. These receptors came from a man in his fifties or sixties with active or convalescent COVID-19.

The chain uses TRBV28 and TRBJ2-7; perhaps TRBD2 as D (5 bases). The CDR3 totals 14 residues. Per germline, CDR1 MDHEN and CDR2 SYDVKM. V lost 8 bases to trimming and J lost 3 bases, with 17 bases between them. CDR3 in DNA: TGTGCCAGCGAGAGGGCTGGCGGTTTCTACGAGCAGTACTTC. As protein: CASERAGGFYEQYF.

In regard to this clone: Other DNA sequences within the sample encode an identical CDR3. CDR3 residues: CASSLQSNTEAFF. CDR3 DNA: TGTGCCAGCAGCCTACAGTCGAACACTGAAGCTTTCTTT. The genes are TRBV12-3 or TRBV12-4 and TRBJ1-1; D remains ambiguous. The CDR3 length is 13 residues. V gave up 6 bases and J gave up 1 base, with 9 bases separating them.

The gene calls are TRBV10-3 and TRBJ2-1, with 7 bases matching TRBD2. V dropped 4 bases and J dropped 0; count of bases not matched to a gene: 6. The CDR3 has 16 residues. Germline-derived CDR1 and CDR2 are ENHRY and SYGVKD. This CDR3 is CAISVSGFSSYNEQFF. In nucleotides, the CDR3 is TGTGCCATCAGTGTTAGCGGGTTCAGCTCCTACAATGAGCAGTTCTTC.

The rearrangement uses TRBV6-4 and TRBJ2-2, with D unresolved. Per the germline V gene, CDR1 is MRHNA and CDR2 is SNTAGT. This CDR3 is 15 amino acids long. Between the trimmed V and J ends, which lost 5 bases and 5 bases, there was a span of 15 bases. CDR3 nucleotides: TGTGCCAGCAGTCCCGGGTCCCTCCTTACCGGGGAGCTGTTTTTT. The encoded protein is CASSPGSLLTGELFF.

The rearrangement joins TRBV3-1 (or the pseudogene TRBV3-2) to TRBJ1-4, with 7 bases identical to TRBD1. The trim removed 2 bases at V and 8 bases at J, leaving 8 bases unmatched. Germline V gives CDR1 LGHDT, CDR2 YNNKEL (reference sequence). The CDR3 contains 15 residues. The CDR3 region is CASSQSVTGYEKLFF. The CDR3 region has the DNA TGTGCCAGCAGCCAATCTGTGACAGGGTACGAAAAACTGTTTTTT.

The CDR3, as DNA: TGTGCCAGCAGTCCGCGCGGGACTAGCGGTAAAAGCTCCTACAATGAGCAGTTCTTC. It is translated as CASSPRGTSGKSSYNEQFF. This chain connects TRBV27 to TRBJ2-1, with TRBD2 matching over 11 bases. Looked up from germline, CDR1 is MNHEY and CDR2 is SMNVEV (reference sequence). V gave up 5 bases and J gave up 0 bases; unmatched junction bases: 12. The CDR3 has 19 residues.

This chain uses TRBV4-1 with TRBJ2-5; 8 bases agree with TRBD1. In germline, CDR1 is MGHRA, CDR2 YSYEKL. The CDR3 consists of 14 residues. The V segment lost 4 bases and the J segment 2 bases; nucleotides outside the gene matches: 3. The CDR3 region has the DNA TGCGCCAGCAGCCGAGGACAGGGTCAAGAGACCCAGTACTTC. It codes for CASSRGQGQETQYF.

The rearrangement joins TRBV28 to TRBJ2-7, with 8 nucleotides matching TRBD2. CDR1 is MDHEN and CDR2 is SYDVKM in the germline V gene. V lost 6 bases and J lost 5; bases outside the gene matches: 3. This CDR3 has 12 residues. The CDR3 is CASRTGGNEQYF. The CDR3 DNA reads TGTGCCAGCAGGACGGGGGGGAACGAGCAGTACTTC.

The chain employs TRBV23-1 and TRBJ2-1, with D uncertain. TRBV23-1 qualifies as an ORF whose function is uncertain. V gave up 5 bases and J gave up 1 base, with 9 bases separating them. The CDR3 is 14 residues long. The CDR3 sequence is CASSFPFSYNEQFF. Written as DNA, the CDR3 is TGCGCCAGCAGTTTCCCATTTTCCTACAATGAGCAGTTCTTC.